These 24 T cell receptor beta chains share one sample of origin, sequenced in a study of low-dose radiotherapy and immunotherapy resistance in tumors (dated 2022 in TCRdb). The reads were generated on an Illumina HiSeq 2500. To make first-strand cDNA, Superscript III was used along with a set of TRAV- and TRBV-specific primers so that both the TCRalpha and TCRbeta chains were covered. TCRs were amplified with Phusion for approximately 20 PCR cycles using a constant-region primer together with the adapter attached to the V primers. TCRdb passed the public sequencing reads through fastp at Q25 and MiXCR, retaining productive beta sequences. Identical CDR3 protein sequences are pooled into one entry, listed with their most common genes and DNA. This sample comprises around 79,000 distinct CDR3 sequences, approximately 17% of them detected only once. Around 6.3% of the sample is held by the ten biggest clonotypes.

Explained via the paper, the time point label denotes: before trial treatment. Sequenced here: PBMCs, sampled before treatment. The receptor set was obtained from a male donor with prostate cancer.

This clonotype was seen at least ten times. The rearrangement joins TRBV12-3 or TRBV12-4 to TRBJ2-3, with D perhaps TRBD2 (6 bases). The CDR3 covers 20 residues. The V end was cut by 8 bases, the J end by 2 bases, with 32 bases between. The CDR3 nucleotides are TGTGCCAGCGGCCCTGTGGGGACTGGCCTGGGGCTAGCCACCACAGATACGCAGTATTTT. Amino acids: CASGPVGTGLGLATTDTQYF.

This clonotype was detected ten times or more. The chain has TRBV11-2 and TRBJ2-2, with D possibly TRBD2 on 7 matching bases. The CDR3 sequence is 17 residues long. CDR1 and CDR2 (germline): SGHAT, FQNNGV. Trimming stripped 3 bases from V and 3 bases from J, with 17 bases between. The CDR3 sequence is CASSFGGAPGHTGELFF. CDR3 coding DNA: TGTGCCAGCAGCTTTGGGGGGGCTCCGGGCCACACCGGGGAGCTGTTTTTT.

This clonotype was detected many times. V usage is TRBV19 and J usage is TRBJ1-1; TRBD1 aligns across 10 bases. With 4 bases clipped from V and 6 bases from J, the junction kept 5 bases outside the gene matches. Germline values: CDR1 LNHDA, CDR2 SQIVND (reference sequence). The CDR3 contains 14 residues. CDR3: CASSTLTGGPEAFF. The CDR3 coding sequence is TGTGCCAGTAGTACCCTGACAGGGGGCCCTGAAGCTTTCTTT.

As concerns this clonotype: One base away lies a much larger clone, so this may be a sequencing read error. V is TRBV29-1 and J is TRBJ1-1; D is possibly TRBD1 (5 bases). The V gene's germline CDR1 is SQVTM and CDR2 ANQGSEA. Deletions cut 7 bases from V and 1 base from J, with 13 bases between. CDR3 length equals 13 residues. The CDR3 region is CSAHGQQNTEAFF. CDR3 DNA: TGCAGCGCACATGGACAACAGAACACTGAAGCTTTCTTT.

The sample holds many counts of this clonotype. The chain employs TRBV4-3 and TRBJ2-3, with 12 bases fitting TRBD2. The ends lost 0 bases at V and 1 base at J; junction bases unmatched: 8. Germline V CDR1 and CDR2: LGHNA, YSLEER. The CDR3 loop spans 19 amino acids. CDR3 sequence reads: CASSQDITSGGLGTDTQYF. As DNA, the CDR3 is TGCGCCAGCAGCCAAGATATTACTAGCGGGGGGCTAGGCACAGATACGCAGTATTTT.

There are many counts of this clonotype. The chain links TRBV2 to TRBJ2-2, with 9 positions matching TRBD2. CDR3 length: 14 amino acids. V lost 6 bases to trimming and J lost 6 bases; unmatched junction nucleotides: 5. In germline, CDR1 is SNHLY, CDR2 FYNNEI. The CDR3 coding sequence is TGTGCCAGCAGCACGGGACTAGCCGCCGGGGAGCTGTTTTTT. It is translated as CASSTGLAAGELFF.

At least ten counts were recorded for this clonotype. V usage is TRBV5-1 and J usage is TRBJ2-7, with 7 bases aligning to TRBD1. The CDR3 sequence is 14 residues long. Germline V lookup: CDR1 SGHRS, CDR2 YFSETQ. With 4 bases clipped from V and 3 bases from J, the junction kept 7 bases outside the gene matches. CDR3 DNA: TGCGCCAGCAGCGGAAGACAGGGTATCTACGAGCAGTACTTC. It is translated as CASSGRQGIYEQYF.

This clonotype appeared many times. V and J are TRBV5-4 and TRBJ1-1; D not resolved. The V gene lost 0 bases and the J gene lost 3 bases, with 15 bases spanning the gap. Germline values: CDR1 SGHNT, CDR2 YYREEE (reference sequence). The CDR3 runs to 16 residues. The CDR3 bases are TGTGCCAGCAGCTTGGACGGACGCCAAATTGACACTGAAGCTTTCTTT. Its protein product is CASSLDGRQIDTEAFF.

This clonotype turned up a few times. The V call is TRBV28, the J call TRBJ2-7; D ambiguous. V was trimmed by 6 bases and J by 7 bases, leaving 10 bases between them. The CDR3 extends over 11 amino acids. The V gene's germline CDR1 is MDHEN and CDR2 SYDVKM. The DNA of the CDR3 is TGTGCCAGCAGCCAATCTAGGGAGCAGTACTTC. It translates to CASSQSREQYF.

On this clonotype itself: A much larger clone lies a single base off, so this may be a read error. The CDR3 reads CVSSNGEQFF. The CDR3 DNA follows: TGTGTCAGTAGTAACGGTGAGCAGTTCTTC. The genes are TRBV19 and TRBJ2-1; D is undetermined. Germline V lookup: CDR1 LNHDA, CDR2 SQIVND (reference sequence). The CDR3 sequence is 10 residues long.

This clonotype has only a few counts. The rearrangement uses TRBV7-3 and TRBJ2-1, with D maybe TRBD2 (5 bases). CDR1 is SGHTA, CDR2 FQGTGA, per germline. The CDR3 has 15 residues. V lost 5 bases and J 0 bases, leaving 11 bases between the germline ends. CDR3 nucleotide sequence: TGTGCCAGCAGCCCTAGCCCGAGCTCCTACAATGAGCAGTTCTTC. It is translated as CASSPSPSSYNEQFF.

Turning to this clonotype: A far larger clone is off by one base, so a read error is likely. The genes are TRBV5-3 and TRBJ2-3; D is ambiguous. The J call may be faulty, since TRBJ2-7 better matches the DNA end. TRBV5-3 is known as an ORF, though its function is uncertain. The CDR3 has 14 amino acids. Here the CDR3 reads CASSSSDTYNEQYF. CDR3 DNA sequence: TGTGCCAGCAGCTCATCTGACACCTACAATGAGCAGTACTTC.

The table lists this clonotype with many counts. The gene calls are TRBV18 and TRBJ1-6, with D perhaps matching TRBD1 (6 bases). The CDR3 spans 14 residues. V was pared by 3 bases and J by 7 bases, with 10 bases between. Germline CDR1 KGHSH, CDR2 LQKENI. The CDR3 DNA reads TGTGCCAGCTCACCTATGGACAGAAATTCACCCCTCCACTTT. It specifies CASSPMDRNSPLHF.

This clonotype has ten or more counts. The CDR3 nucleotides are TGTGCCAGCAGTTTCTTAAAGCCCCAGCATTTT. It specifies CASSFLKPQHF. The chain links TRBV27 to TRBJ1-5; D is ambiguous. V lost 3 bases and J 8 bases, leaving 5 bases between the germline ends. CDR1 MNHEY and CDR2 SMNVEV come from the germline V gene (reference sequence). The CDR3 contains 11 residues.

This clonotype was counted many times. The chain is built from TRBV6-6 and TRBJ2-1, with 9 bases matching TRBD2. CDR1 is MNHNY, CDR2 SVGAGI, per germline (reference sequence). J lost 8 bases, V lost 8 bases, and 7 bases had no gene match. The CDR3 extends over 13 amino acids. The CDR3 DNA follows: TGTGCCAGCGGGGCGGGGGGGCCTTATGAGCAGTTCTTC. Protein sequence: CASGAGGPYEQFF.

This clonotype came up many times. The V and J genes are TRBV20-1 and TRBJ2-3, with 9 nucleotides matching TRBD2. The CDR3 is made up of 15 amino acids. The J segment lost 4 bases and the V segment lost 0 bases, leaving 5 bases of the junction unmatched. Germline assignment: CDR1 DFQATT and CDR2 SNEGSKA (reference sequence). The chain's CDR3 is CSARDVAGDSDTQYF. For the CDR3, the DNA is TGCAGTGCTAGAGATGTAGCGGGGGATTCAGATACGCAGTATTTT.

In this sample, this clonotype turned up many times. The gene calls are TRBV7-6 and TRBJ2-1, with unresolved D. Trimming removed 1 base from V and 13 bases from J, with 14 bases in between. The germline gives CDR1 SGHVS, CDR2 FNYEAQ. There are 13 residues in the CDR3. The CDR3 sequence: CASSLGTGSPQFF. As DNA, the CDR3 is TGTGCCAGCAGCTTAGGCACCGGAAGTCCTCAGTTCTTC.

This clonotype has ten or more counts. The chain employs TRBV4-1 and TRBJ2-1; TRBD2 is a possible D gene (6 bases). This CDR3 has 15 amino acids. Germline V gene lookup returns CDR1 MGHRA and CDR2 YSYEKL. V was trimmed by 0 bases and J by 8 bases, leaving 14 bases between them. The CDR3 sequence is CASSQDLLARDEQFF. CDR3 sequence (DNA): TGCGCCAGCAGCCAAGATTTGCTAGCGAGGGATGAGCAGTTCTTC.

This clonotype was seen ten or more times. The chain carries TRBV9 and TRBJ2-1, with TRBD1 as a possible D gene (5 bases). The V and J ends lost 4 bases and 3 bases respectively, with 11 bases between them. The germline gives CDR1 SGDLS, CDR2 YYNGEE. The CDR3 has 14 amino acids. The CDR3 nucleotides are TGTGCCAGCAGCCAGCAGGGCCTCTACAATGAGCAGTTCTTC. Protein product: CASSQQGLYNEQFF. Full variable domain (remainder filled in from reference TRBV9 and TRBJ2-1): DSGVTQTPKHLITATGQRVTLRCSPRSGDLSVYWYQQSLDQGLQFLIQYYNGEERAKGNILERFSAQQFPDLHSELNLSSLELGDSALYFCASSQQGLYNEQFFGPGTRLTVL.

Ten or more counts support this clonotype. This rearrangement joins TRBV7-2 to TRBJ1-3; no clear D. Germline-derived CDR1 and CDR2 are SGHTA and FQGNSA. V lost 0 bases to trimming and J lost 0 bases, with 9 bases between them. The CDR3 is 16 amino acids. The CDR3 sequence is CASSLARSVSGNTIYF. In DNA, the CDR3 is TGTGCCAGCAGCTTAGCGCGGTCAGTCTCTGGAAACACCATATATTTT.

For this clonotype: Only one base separates this from a far larger clonotype, so it likely reflects a read error. The conserved final phenylalanine or tryptophan is absent from the CDR3, which likely points to a read error. J is TRBJ2-2 and V is TRBV5-3, with a possible D match to TRBD2 (6 bases). TRBV5-3 is flagged as an ORF with uncertain function. The CDR3 contains 14 residues. Between the trimmed V and J ends, which lost 8 bases and 2 bases, there was a span of 13 bases. CDR3 sequence (DNA): TGTGCCAGCAGGGCGGGAATCAACACCGGGGAGCTGTTTTTG. Translating it yields CASRAGINTGELFL.

This clonotype was recorded at least ten times. The chain recombines TRBV12-3 or TRBV12-4 with TRBJ1-3, with no clear D. CDR3 length: 13 residues. V was cut by 3 bases and J by 4 bases, with 7 bases left in between. The CDR3 DNA reads as TGTGCCAGCAGTTTTGTATCCGGAAACACCATATATTTT. Translation: CASSFVSGNTIYF.

In this sample, this clonotype turned up many times. V is TRBV20-1 and J is TRBJ2-6, with TRBD1 identical over 9 bases. Germline CDR1 is DFQATT and CDR2 is SNEGSKA (reference sequence). This CDR3 has 18 amino acids. With V trimmed by 3 bases and J by 0 bases, 9 bases remained unmatched. CDR3 residues: CSASDRDRALSGANVLTF. Written as DNA, the CDR3 is TGCAGTGCTAGCGACCGGGACAGGGCCCTCTCTGGGGCCAACGTCCTGACTTTC.

This clonotype was detected many times. V gene TRBV5-1 combines with J gene TRBJ1-1, with no clear D. Looked up from germline, CDR1 is SGHRS and CDR2 is YFSETQ. V dropped 6 bases and J dropped 7 bases, with 16 bases sitting between them. The CDR3 spans 13 residues. CDR3 sequence (DNA): TGCGCCAGCACGGCCGGAGGAAGGTTTGAAGCTTTCTTT. This translates into CASTAGGRFEAFF.